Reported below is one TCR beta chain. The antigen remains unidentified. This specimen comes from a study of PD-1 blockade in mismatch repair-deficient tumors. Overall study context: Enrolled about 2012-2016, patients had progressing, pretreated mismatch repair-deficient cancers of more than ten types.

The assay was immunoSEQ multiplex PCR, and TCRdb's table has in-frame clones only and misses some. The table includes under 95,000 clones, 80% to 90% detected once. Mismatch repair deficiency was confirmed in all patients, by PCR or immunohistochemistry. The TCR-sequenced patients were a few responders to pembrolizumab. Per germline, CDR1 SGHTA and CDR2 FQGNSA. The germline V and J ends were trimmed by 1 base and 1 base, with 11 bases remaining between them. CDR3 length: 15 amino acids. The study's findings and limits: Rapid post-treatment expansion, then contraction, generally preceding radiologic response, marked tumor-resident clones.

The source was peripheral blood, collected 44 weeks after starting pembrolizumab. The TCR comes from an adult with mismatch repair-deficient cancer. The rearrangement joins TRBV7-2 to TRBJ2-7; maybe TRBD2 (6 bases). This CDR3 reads CASSLGAGMSYEQYF. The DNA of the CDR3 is TGTGCCAGCAGCTTAGGGGCGGGGATGTCCTACGAGCAGTACTTC.